This T cell receptor beta chain appears in the sequencing data of a study of shared clonotypes between healthy human individuals (dated by TCRdb to the early 2020s). Context from the whole study: Three men and a couple of women, aged 18 to 49 years, made up the cohort. To estimate repertoire size and how much clonotypes are shared between individuals, the study performed deep sequencing of blood TCR repertoires from about five healthy adults. Leukapheresis yielded between about 0.94 and 9 billion PBMCs per donor. To increase sequencing depth and limit assay-specific biases, TCR repertoire library preparation and sequencing were carried out by different laboratories using diverse techniques. For each donor, three plates each were used for CD4 naive and CD4 memory, two plates were used for CD8 naive, and one plate was used for CD8 memory.

Based on the germline V gene, the CDR1 and CDR2 sequences are SGHTA and FQGNSA. At the junction V is shortened by 2 bases and J by 3 bases, with 10 bases in between. The cysteine opens and the phenylalanine closes a CDR3 of 14 amino acids. Only CDR3 DNA is held: 42 bases, read in frame from base 1. In the case of this clone: Its antigen is currently not known. Base qualities are missing; no much larger clone stands one base away.

The donors were healthy, HIV-negative adults who had no recently reported acute infections or vaccinations. All donors were Caucasian adults living in Nashville, Tennessee, USA. CD4+ T cells were enriched by magnetic negative selection, after which naive cells were positively selected on CD45RA and the negative fraction was taken as the memory subset. After blood collection by leukapheresis, PBMCs were isolated using Ficoll-Histopaque density gradient centrifugation and then cryopreserved in the vapor phase of liquid nitrogen. Analytical flow cytometry was used to check the purity and quantity of every magnetically sorted T cell population. Genomic DNA was isolated from every sorted fraction and measured by UV absorbance on a Nanodrop 2000c. On the study overall, not on this receptor specifically: Rarefaction of sorted-subset datasets indicated incomplete sequencing despite the large sequencing depth. Larger estimated clonotype richness was generally found for naive subsets than for memory subsets. The small number of donors limited the genetic and exposure-history diversity represented. Pairwise subsampling indicated that sequencing depth was expected to affect the degree of clonotype sharing among donors. About 5% of naive CD4, roughly 3.5% of naive CD8, roughly 2.5% of memory CD4, and 0.35% to 0.4% of memory CD8 clonotypes were shared across several donors. Compared with non-shared clonotypes, clonotypes shared by all four sorted-subset donors had higher generation probabilities. Sampling was restricted to blood, and TCR repertoires in tissues likely differ from the TCR repertoires found in blood.

Using the deep immunoSEQ assay, TCR CDR3 regions were amplified from genomic DNA by multiplex PCR. Genomic DNA extracted from each cell subset was distributed evenly over all wells of several immunoSEQ 96-well plates, and each plate served as one replicate. For sorted subsets, each replicate PCR was loaded with 200 to 250 ng genomic DNA, equivalent to 30,000 or so T cell genomes. The purified libraries were quantified using a Qubit 3.0 fluorometer, sized with a Bioanalyzer 2100, and then quantified again using the KAPA Library Quantification kit. Each immunoSEQ 96-well plate was sequenced on its own single-read 150-cycle Illumina NextSeq 550 flow cell. The authors' analysis ran thus. Because only junctional sequences without quality scores were contained in the immunoSEQ output, filtering matching that applied to full-length reads could not be performed. Sequences were annotated with PyIR, a Python wrapper for IgBLAST v1.9, and V/J genes and CDR3 were assigned using IMGT germline references. Any read was removed if the V/J assignment was weak (E-value above 1e-6), the CDR3 was missing, or the read contained stop codons, out-of-frame junctions, or ambiguous translated residues. A V3J clonotype was defined by an identical inferred V gene, J gene, and CDR3 amino acid sequence. Percentage overlap between repertoires was computed as shared unique clonotypes divided by the size of the smaller repertoire. Repertoire richness was assessed with RTK rarefaction, the Chao1 estimator, and Recon v2.1 estimates of unobserved clonotypes. Generation probabilities for all TCRbeta clonotypes obtained by the gDNA method from a handful of donors were computed using OLGA. The immuneACCESS repertoire file appears here via TCRdb, limited to in-frame rearrangements. These files lack a portion of the clones; in checked studies, under half of the deficit traces to unresolved V genes, and the cause of the others is not known. The D gene and trimming were derived from the DNA, and the V and J assignments and clone size from that table. The sample table records a few million clones; 85% to 95% of these occur just once. The ten most abundant clones make up 0.37% of the sample.

The sequence is built from TRBV7-2 and TRBJ1-2; no confident D gene assignment can be made. Sequenced sample: naive CD4+ T cells from PBMCs. The intended sense of this specimen's cell subset or site label: CD45RA+ positively selected. This clonotype originated in a man younger than 30 in good health. Some clones in this sample may be carry-over from other donors' samples. CDR3 reads: CASSLSWRDYGYTF. The DNA is as follows: TGTGCCAGCAGCTTATCGTGGCGGGACTATGGCTACACCTTC.